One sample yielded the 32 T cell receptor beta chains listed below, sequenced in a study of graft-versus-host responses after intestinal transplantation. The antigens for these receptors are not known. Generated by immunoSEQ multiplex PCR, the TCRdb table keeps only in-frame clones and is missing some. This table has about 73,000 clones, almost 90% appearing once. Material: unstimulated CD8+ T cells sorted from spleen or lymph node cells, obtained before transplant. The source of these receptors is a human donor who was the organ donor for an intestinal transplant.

The CDR3 DNA reads TGTGCCAGCACCGACAGACAGAACACTGAAGCTTTCTTT. This gives the protein CASTDRQNTEAFF. V usage is TRBV28 and J usage is TRBJ1-1; D perhaps matches TRBD1 (5 bases). Germline V gene data show CDR1 as MDHEN and CDR2 as SYDVKM. CDR3 length equals 13 residues. Trimming took 7 bases from V and 1 from J, leaving 10 bases between them.

The CDR3 region is CASSFSQTDTQYF. The CDR3 DNA reads as TGTGCCAGCAGCTTTAGCCAAACAGATACGCAGTATTTT. The gene calls are TRBV11-2 and TRBJ2-3, with D uncertain. The V gene lost 3 bases and the J gene lost 3 bases, with 7 bases spanning the gap. Germline V gene sequence: CDR1 SGHAT, CDR2 FQNNGV. The CDR3 is made up of 13 amino acids.

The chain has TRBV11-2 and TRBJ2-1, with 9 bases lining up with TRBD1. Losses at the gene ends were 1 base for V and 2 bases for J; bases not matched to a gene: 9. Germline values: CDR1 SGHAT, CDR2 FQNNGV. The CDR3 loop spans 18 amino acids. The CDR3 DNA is TGTGCCAGCAGCTTAGCGTGGGACAGGGAAGGCCCCTACAATGAGCAGTTCTTC. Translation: CASSLAWDREGPYNEQFF. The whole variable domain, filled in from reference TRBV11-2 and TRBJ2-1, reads EAGVAQSPRYKIIEKRQSVAFWCNPISGHATLYWYQQILGQGPKLLIQFQNNGVVDDSQLPKDRFSAERLKGVDSTLKIQPAKLEDSAVYLCASSLAWDREGPYNEQFFGPGTRLTVL.

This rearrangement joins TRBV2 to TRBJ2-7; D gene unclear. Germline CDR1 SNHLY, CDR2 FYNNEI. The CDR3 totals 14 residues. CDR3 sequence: CASSEGSHWYEQCV. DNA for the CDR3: TGTGCCAGCAGTGAAGGGAGCCATTGGTACGAGCAGTGCGTC.

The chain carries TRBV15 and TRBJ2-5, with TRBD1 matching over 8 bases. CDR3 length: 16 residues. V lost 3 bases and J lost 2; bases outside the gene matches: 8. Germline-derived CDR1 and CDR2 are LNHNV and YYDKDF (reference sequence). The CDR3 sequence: CATSSRTGPDQETQYF. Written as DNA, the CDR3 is TGTGCCACCAGCAGCAGGACAGGGCCGGATCAAGAGACCCAGTACTTC.

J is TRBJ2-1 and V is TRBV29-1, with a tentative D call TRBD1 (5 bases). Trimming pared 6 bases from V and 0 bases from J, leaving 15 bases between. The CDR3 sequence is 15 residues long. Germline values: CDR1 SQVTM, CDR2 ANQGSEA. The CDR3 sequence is CSVHPGFSSYNEQFF. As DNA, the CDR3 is TGCAGCGTGCACCCAGGGTTTTCCTCCTACAATGAGCAGTTCTTC.

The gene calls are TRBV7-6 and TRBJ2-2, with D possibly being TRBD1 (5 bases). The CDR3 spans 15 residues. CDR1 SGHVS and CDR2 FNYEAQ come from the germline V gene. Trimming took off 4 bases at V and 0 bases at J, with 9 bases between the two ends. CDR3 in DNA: TGTGCCAGCAGCTCCAGGGTCCCGAACACCGGGGAGCTGTTTTTT. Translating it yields CASSSRVPNTGELFF.

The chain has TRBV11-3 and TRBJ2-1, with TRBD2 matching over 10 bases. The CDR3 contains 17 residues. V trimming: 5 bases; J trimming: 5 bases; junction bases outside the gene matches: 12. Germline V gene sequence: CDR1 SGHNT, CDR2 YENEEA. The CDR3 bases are TGTGCCAGCAGCCCCTCTAATCTAGCGGGGGTAAACAATGAGCAGTTCTTC. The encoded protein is CASSPSNLAGVNNEQFF.

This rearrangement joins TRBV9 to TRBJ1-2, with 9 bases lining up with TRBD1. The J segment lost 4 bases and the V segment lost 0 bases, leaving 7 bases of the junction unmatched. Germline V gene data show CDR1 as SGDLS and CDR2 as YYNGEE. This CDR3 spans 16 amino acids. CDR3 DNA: TGTGCCAGCAGCGTAGGATCGACAGGGGGGGGCTATGGCTACACCTTC. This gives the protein CASSVGSTGGGYGYTF.

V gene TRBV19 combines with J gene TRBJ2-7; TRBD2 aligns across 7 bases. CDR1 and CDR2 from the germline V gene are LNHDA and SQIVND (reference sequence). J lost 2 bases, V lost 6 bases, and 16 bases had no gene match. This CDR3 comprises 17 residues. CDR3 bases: TGTGCCAGTAGGAACTTCGGGGGGTCGACGCATCCCTACGAGCAGTACGTC. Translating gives CASRNFGGSTHPYEQYV.

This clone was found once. The CDR3 loop reads CASSLGTVEKETQYF. The DNA of the CDR3 is TGTGCCAGCAGCTTAGGGACAGTTGAGAAAGAGACCCAGTACTTC. J is TRBJ2-5 and V is TRBV7-6; a weak D match, TRBD1 (6 bases). There are 15 residues in the CDR3. Trimming removed 1 base from V and 3 bases from J, with 12 bases in between. Germline-derived CDR1 and CDR2 are SGHVS and FNYEAQ.

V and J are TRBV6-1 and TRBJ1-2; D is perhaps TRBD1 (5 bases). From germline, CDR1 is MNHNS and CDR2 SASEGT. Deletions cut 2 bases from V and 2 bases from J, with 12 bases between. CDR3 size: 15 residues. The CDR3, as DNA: TGTGCCAGCAGTGAATACAGGACCCCCAACTATGGCTACACCTTC. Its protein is CASSEYRTPNYGYTF.

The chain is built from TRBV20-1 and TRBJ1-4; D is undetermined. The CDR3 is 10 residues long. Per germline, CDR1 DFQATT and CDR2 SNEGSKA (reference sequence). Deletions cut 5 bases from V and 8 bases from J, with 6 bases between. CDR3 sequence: CSAPREKLFF. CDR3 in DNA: TGCAGTGCTCCCCGGGAAAAACTGTTTTTT.

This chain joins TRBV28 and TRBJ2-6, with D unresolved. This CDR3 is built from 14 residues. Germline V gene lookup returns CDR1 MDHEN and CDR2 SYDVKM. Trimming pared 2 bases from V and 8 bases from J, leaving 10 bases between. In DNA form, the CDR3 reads TGTGCCAGCAGTTTACGGAGAAACTCCAACGTCCTGACTTTC. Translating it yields CASSLRRNSNVLTF.

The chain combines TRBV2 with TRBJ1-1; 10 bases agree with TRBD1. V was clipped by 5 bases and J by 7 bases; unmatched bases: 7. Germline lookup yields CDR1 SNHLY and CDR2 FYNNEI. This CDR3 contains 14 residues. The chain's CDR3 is CASSIGQGGVEAFF. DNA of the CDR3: TGTGCCAGCAGTATTGGACAGGGGGGGGTTGAAGCTTTCTTT.

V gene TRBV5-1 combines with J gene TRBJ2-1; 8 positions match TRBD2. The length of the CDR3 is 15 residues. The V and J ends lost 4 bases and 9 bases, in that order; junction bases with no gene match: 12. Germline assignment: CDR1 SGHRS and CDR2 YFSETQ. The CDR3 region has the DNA TGCGCCAGCAGCGACTCCCGGGGGGGCCTAGGTGAGCAGTTCTTC. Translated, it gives CASSDSRGGLGEQFF.

The CDR3 protein is CASRPNRDSSYNEQFF. Here the CDR3 DNA reads TGTGCCAGCAGACCCAACCGGGACAGCTCCTACAATGAGCAGTTCTTC. V is TRBV27 and J is TRBJ2-1, with TRBD1 matching over 7 bases. Losses at the gene ends were 6 bases for V and 0 bases for J; bases not matched to a gene: 8. Germline V CDR1 and CDR2: MNHEY, SMNVEV (reference sequence). CDR3 length: 16 amino acids.

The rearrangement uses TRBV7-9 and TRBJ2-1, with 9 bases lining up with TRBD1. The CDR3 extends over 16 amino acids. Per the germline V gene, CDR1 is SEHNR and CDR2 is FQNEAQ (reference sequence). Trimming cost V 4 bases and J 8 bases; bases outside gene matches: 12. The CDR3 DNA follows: TGTGCCAGCAGCTCCTCAATTGACAGGGGGGGGGATGAGCAGTTCTTC. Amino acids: CASSSSIDRGGDEQFF.

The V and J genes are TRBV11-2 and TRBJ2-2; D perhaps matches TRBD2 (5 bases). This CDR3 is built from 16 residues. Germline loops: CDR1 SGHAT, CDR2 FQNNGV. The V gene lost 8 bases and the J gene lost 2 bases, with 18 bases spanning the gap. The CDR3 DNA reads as TGTGCCAGCCCCCCGGTTGGGCTAGCTAACACCGGGGAGCTGTTTTTT. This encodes CASPPVGLANTGELFF.

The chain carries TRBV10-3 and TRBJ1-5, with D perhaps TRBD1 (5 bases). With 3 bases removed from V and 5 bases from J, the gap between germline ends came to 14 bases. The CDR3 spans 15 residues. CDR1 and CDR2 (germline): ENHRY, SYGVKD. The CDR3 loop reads CAISERVREDQPQHF. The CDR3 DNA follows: TGTGCCATCAGTGAAAGGGTCAGGGAGGATCAGCCCCAGCATTTT.

CDR3 sequence (DNA): TGTGCCACCAGCGGCTGGACGGGGGGAGATTCACCCCTCCACTTT. It translates to CATSGWTGGDSPLHF. This chain joins TRBV15 and TRBJ1-6; D may be TRBD1 (5 bases). V was shortened by 5 bases and J by 8 bases, with 16 bases between the two germline ends. The CDR3 contains 15 residues. Germline V gene sequence: CDR1 LNHNV, CDR2 YYDKDF (reference sequence).

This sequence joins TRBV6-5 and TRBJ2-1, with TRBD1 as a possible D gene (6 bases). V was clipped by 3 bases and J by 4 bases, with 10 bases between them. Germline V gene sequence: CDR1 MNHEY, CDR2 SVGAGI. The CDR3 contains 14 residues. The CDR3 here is CASSYGGSYNEQFF. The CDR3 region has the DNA TGTGCCAGCAGTTATGGGGGCAGTTACAATGAGCAGTTCTTC.

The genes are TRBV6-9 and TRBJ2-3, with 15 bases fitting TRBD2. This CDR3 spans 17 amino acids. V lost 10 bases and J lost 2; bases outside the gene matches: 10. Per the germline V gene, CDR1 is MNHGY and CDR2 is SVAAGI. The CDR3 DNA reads TGTGCCAAGCAAGGACTAGCGGGGGGGTTACCCACAGATACGCAGTATTTT. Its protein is CAKQGLAGGLPTDTQYF.

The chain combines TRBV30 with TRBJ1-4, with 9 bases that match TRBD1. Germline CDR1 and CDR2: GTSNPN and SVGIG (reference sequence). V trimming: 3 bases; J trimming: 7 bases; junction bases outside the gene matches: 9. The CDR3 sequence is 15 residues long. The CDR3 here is CAWSAAGTGFEKLFF. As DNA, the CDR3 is TGTGCCTGGAGCGCTGCCGGGACAGGGTTTGAAAAACTGTTTTTT.

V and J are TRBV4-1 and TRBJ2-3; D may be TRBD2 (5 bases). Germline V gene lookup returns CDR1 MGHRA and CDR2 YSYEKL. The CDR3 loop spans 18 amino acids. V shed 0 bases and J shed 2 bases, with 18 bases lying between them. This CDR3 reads CASSQEEWAGPLTDTQYF. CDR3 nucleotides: TGCGCCAGCAGCCAAGAGGAGTGGGCGGGTCCTCTCACAGATACGCAGTATTTT.

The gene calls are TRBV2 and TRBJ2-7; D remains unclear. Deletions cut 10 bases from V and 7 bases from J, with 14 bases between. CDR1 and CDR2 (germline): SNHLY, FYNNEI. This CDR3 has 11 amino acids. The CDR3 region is CAIAPPREQYV. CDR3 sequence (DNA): TGTGCCATCGCCCCCCCGCGGGAGCAGTACGTC.

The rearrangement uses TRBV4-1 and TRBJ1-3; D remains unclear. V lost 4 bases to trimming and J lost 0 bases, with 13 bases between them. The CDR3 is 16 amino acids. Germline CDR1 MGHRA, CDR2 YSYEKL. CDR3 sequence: CASSLRYGNSGNTIYF. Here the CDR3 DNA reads TGCGCCAGCAGCCTTCGTTACGGGAACTCTGGAAACACCATATATTTT.

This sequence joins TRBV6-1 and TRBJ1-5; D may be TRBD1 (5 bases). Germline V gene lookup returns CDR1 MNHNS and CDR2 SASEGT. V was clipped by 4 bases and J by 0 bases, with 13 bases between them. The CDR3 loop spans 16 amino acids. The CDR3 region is CASSAEGTYSNQPQHF. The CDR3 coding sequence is TGTGCCAGCAGTGCGGAGGGGACCTATAGCAATCAGCCCCAGCATTTT.

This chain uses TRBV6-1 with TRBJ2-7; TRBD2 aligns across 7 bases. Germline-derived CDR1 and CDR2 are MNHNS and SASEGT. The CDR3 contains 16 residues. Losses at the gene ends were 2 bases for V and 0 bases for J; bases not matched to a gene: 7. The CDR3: CASSERGRVVSYEQYV. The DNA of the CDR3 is TGTGCCAGCAGTGAACGGGGGAGGGTAGTCTCCTACGAGCAGTACGTC.

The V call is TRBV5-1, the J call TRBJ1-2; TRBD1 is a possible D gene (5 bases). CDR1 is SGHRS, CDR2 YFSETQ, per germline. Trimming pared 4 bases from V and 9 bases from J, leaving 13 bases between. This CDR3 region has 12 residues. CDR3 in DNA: TGCGCCAGCAGCGGGGAGGGGAGCCGCTACACCTTC. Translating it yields CASSGEGSRYTF. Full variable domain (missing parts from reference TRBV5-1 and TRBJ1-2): KAGVTQTPRYLIKTRGQQVTLSCSPISGHRSVSWYQQTPGQGLQFLFEYFSETQRNKGNFPGRFSGRQFSNSRSEMNVSTLELGDSALYLCASSGEGSRYTFGSGTRLTVV.

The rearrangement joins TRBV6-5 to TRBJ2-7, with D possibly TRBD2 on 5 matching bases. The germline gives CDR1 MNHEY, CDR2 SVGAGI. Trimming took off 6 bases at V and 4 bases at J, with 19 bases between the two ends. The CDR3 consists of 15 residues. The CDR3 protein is CASRFRASGPYEQYV. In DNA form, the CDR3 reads TGTGCCAGCAGGTTCCGGGCGAGCGGACCTTACGAGCAGTACGTC.

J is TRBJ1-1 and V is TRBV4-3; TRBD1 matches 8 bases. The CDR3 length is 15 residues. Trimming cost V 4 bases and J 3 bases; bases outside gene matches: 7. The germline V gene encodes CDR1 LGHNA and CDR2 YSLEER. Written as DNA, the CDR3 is TGCGCCAGCAGCCCCGACAGGGGAGGGGACACTGAAGCTTTCTTT. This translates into CASSPDRGGDTEAFF.